These T cell receptor beta chains were read from a single sample in a study of T cells in Graves' hyperthyroidism and ophthalmopathy. MiXCR was run by TCRdb on the multiplex PCR reads, yielding one entry per CDR3 protein. In the table there are 250,000 to 300,000 distinct CDR3 sequences, 13% of which are singletons. Sequencing input: blood. The receptors stem from a woman younger than 45 with Graves' hyperthyroidism that later progressed to Graves' ophthalmopathy. The CDR3 runs from the conserved cysteine through the conserved F or W. The D gene is left open where the match is weak. A row's size may be missing; if present it is once, few, many or a size class.

d_gene: TRBD2
abundance: few
j_gene: TRBJ2-5
v_gene: TRBV5-1
CDR3nt: TGCGCCAGCAGCCAGCCTAGCGGGAGCGGCGAGACCCAGTACTTC
CDR3aa: CASSQPSGSGETQYF

d_gene: NA
abundance: NA
j_gene: TRBJ2-7
v_gene: TRBV6-6
CDR3nt: TGTGCCAGCAGTTACTCGCGGGACTTCTACGAGCAGTACTTC
CDR3aa: CASSYSRDFYEQYF

d_gene: NA
abundance: NA
j_gene: TRBJ2-7
v_gene: TRBV3-1
CDR3nt: TGTGCCAGCAGCCTTAGTATCCTGGAGTACGAGCAGTACTTC
CDR3aa: CASSLSILEYEQYF

d_gene: NA
abundance: few
j_gene: TRBJ2-6
v_gene: TRBV10-3
CDR3nt: TGTGCCATCAGTGAGTCGAGGGCAGGGAGCGGGGCCAACGTCCTGACTTTC
CDR3aa: CAISESRAGSGANVLTF

d_gene: TRBD2
abundance: NA
j_gene: TRBJ2-1
v_gene: TRBV12-3/TRBV12-4
CDR3nt: TGCACCAGCAGTTTTGGACTAGCGGGGGACAATGAGCAGTTCTTC
CDR3aa: CTSSFGLAGDNEQFF

d_gene: TRBD1
abundance: few
j_gene: TRBJ2-7
v_gene: TRBV28
CDR3nt: TGTGCCAGCAGTGAACAGGGGGCGGCCTACGAGCAGTACTTC
CDR3aa: CASSEQGAAYEQYF

d_gene: NA
abundance: many
j_gene: TRBJ2-7
v_gene: TRBV11-1
CDR3nt: TGTGCCAGCAGCTGGGGGTTCACCTACGAGCAGTACTTC
CDR3aa: CASSWGFTYEQYF

d_gene: NA
abundance: many
j_gene: TRBJ1-1
v_gene: TRBV7-9
CDR3nt: TGTGCCAGCAGCTTAGAGGTGGGCGCAAACACTGAAGCTTTCTTT
CDR3aa: CASSLEVGANTEAFF

d_gene: TRBD1
abundance: few
j_gene: TRBJ1-1
v_gene: TRBV20-1
CDR3nt: TGCAGTGCTAGGAAGGGGGCAGGGAACACTGAAGCTTTCTTT
CDR3aa: CSARKGAGNTEAFF

d_gene: NA
abundance: many
j_gene: TRBJ1-2
v_gene: TRBV30
CDR3nt: TGTGCCTGGAGTCTAGGGTTGGGCTACACCTTC
CDR3aa: CAWSLGLGYTF

d_gene: NA
abundance: many
j_gene: TRBJ1-2
v_gene: TRBV30
CDR3nt: TGTGCCTGGAGTCAAGTCGCCGATGGCTACACCTTC
CDR3aa: CAWSQVADGYTF

d_gene: NA
abundance: many
j_gene: TRBJ2-2
v_gene: TRBV5-6
CDR3nt: TGTGCCAGCAGCTCAGTGCACTCCGGGGAGCTGTTTTTT
CDR3aa: CASSSVHSGELFF

d_gene: NA
abundance: NA
j_gene: TRBJ1-4
v_gene: TRBV27
CDR3nt: TGTGCCAGCAGTCAGGTTGGGGGGGAAAAACTGTTTTTT
CDR3aa: CASSQVGGEKLFF

d_gene: TRBD1
abundance: many
j_gene: TRBJ2-1
v_gene: TRBV6-1
CDR3nt: TGTGCCAGCAGTCTGGACAGGGTTAACTACAATGAGCAGTTCTTC
CDR3aa: CASSLDRVNYNEQFF

d_gene: TRBD2
abundance: many
j_gene: TRBJ2-1
v_gene: TRBV6-2/TRBV6-3
CDR3nt: TGTGCCAGCAGTGGGGGGGGGACCGGTGGCAATGAGCAGTTCTTC
CDR3aa: CASSGGGTGGNEQFF

d_gene: NA
abundance: many
j_gene: TRBJ2-1
v_gene: TRBV11-2
CDR3nt: TGTGCCAGCAGCCCCCCTCTGGGCGTAGGGTACAATGAGCAGTTCTTC
CDR3aa: CASSPPLGVGYNEQFF

d_gene: TRBD2
abundance: NA
j_gene: TRBJ2-1
v_gene: TRBV20-1
CDR3nt: TGCAGTGCTAGGGGTGGACTAGCGGGAGCTAGGAATGAGCAGTTCTTC
CDR3aa: CSARGGLAGARNEQFF

d_gene: NA
abundance: many
j_gene: TRBJ2-7
v_gene: TRBV3-1
CDR3nt: TGTGCCAGCAGCCCGCTGGGAGTCTACGAGCAGTACTTC
CDR3aa: CASSPLGVYEQYF

d_gene: NA
abundance: many
j_gene: TRBJ1-1
v_gene: TRBV20-1
CDR3nt: TGCAGTGCTCTTGGGGTATCGCCGGGACTCCTGAACACTGAAGCTTTCTTT
CDR3aa: CSALGVSPGLLNTEAFF

d_gene: NA
abundance: many
j_gene: TRBJ2-3
v_gene: TRBV4-2
CDR3nt: TGTGCCAGCAGCAAAGAGGAGCTCGTCCCCTATACGCAGTATTTT
CDR3aa: CASSKEELVPYTQYF

d_gene: TRBD1
abundance: NA
j_gene: TRBJ1-2
v_gene: TRBV5-4
CDR3nt: TGTGCCAGCAGCTTGGCTGGGGGACAGAACTATGGCTACACCTTC
CDR3aa: CASSLAGGQNYGYTF

d_gene: NA
abundance: many
j_gene: TRBJ2-5
v_gene: TRBV5-4
CDR3nt: TGTGCCAGCAGCTTGGTTGGGGAAACAGAAGAGACCCAGTACTTC
CDR3aa: CASSLVGETEETQYF

d_gene: NA
abundance: many
j_gene: TRBJ2-3
v_gene: TRBV5-1
CDR3nt: TGCGCCAGCAGCTTCGGGGTAGCCACAGATACGCAGTATTTT
CDR3aa: CASSFGVATDTQYF

d_gene: NA
abundance: many
j_gene: TRBJ2-1
v_gene: TRBV12-3/TRBV12-4
CDR3nt: TGTGCCAGCAGTGGGGAGGGGGTCCAGTTCTTC
CDR3aa: CASSGEGVQFF

d_gene: NA
abundance: once
j_gene: TRBJ2-1
v_gene: TRBV11-3
CDR3nt: TGTGCCAGCAGTTTACAGGGTAGGAATGAGCAGTTCTTC
CDR3aa: CASSLQGRNEQFF

d_gene: TRBD1
abundance: NA
j_gene: TRBJ1-1
v_gene: TRBV4-1
CDR3nt: TGCGCCAGCAGCCATCCCGGGACAGGAAGGAATGAAGCTTTCTTT
CDR3aa: CASSHPGTGRNEAFF

d_gene: NA
abundance: many
j_gene: TRBJ2-2
v_gene: TRBV28
CDR3nt: TGTGCCAGCAGACGGGGGAGGACGAACACCGGGGAGCTGTTTTTT
CDR3aa: CASRRGRTNTGELFF

d_gene: NA
abundance: many
j_gene: TRBJ1-1
v_gene: TRBV28
CDR3nt: TGTGCCAGCAGCTCCAGGGGCCGCGGTGAAGCTTTCTTT
CDR3aa: CASSSRGRGEAFF

d_gene: TRBD2
abundance: many
j_gene: TRBJ2-3
v_gene: TRBV4-1
CDR3nt: TGCGCCAGCAGCCAAGAAAGGCGGGAGAGGGCAGATACGCAGTATTTT
CDR3aa: CASSQERRERADTQYF

d_gene: NA
abundance: many
j_gene: TRBJ1-2
v_gene: TRBV12-3/TRBV12-4
CDR3nt: TGTGCCAGCACCAGCGGGACAAAGAGTCACTATGGCTACACCTTC
CDR3aa: CASTSGTKSHYGYTF

d_gene: NA
abundance: many
j_gene: TRBJ2-7
v_gene: TRBV12-3/TRBV12-4
CDR3nt: TGTGCCAGCAGTTTAGGTGGACTACGCTACGAGCAGTACTTC
CDR3aa: CASSLGGLRYEQYF

d_gene: NA
abundance: many
j_gene: TRBJ2-1
v_gene: TRBV12-3/TRBV12-4
CDR3nt: TGTGCCAGCAGTTCAGGGGGGACTAGTGGCAACGGTGAGCAGTTCTTC
CDR3aa: CASSSGGTSGNGEQFF

d_gene: TRBD1
abundance: NA
j_gene: TRBJ2-1
v_gene: TRBV9
CDR3nt: TGTGCCAGCAGTCAACCCGGGACAGGGGCCCATGAGCAGTTCTTC
CDR3aa: CASSQPGTGAHEQFF

d_gene: NA
abundance: many
j_gene: TRBJ2-7
v_gene: TRBV2
CDR3nt: TGTGCCAGCAGTGTTGAGGTTAACGAGCAGTACTTC
CDR3aa: CASSVEVNEQYF

d_gene: NA
abundance: many
j_gene: TRBJ2-7
v_gene: TRBV6-1
CDR3nt: TGTGCCAGCAGTCCCATCTACACCACCTACGAGCAGTACTTC
CDR3aa: CASSPIYTTYEQYF

d_gene: TRBD2
abundance: many
j_gene: TRBJ2-3
v_gene: TRBV20-1
CDR3nt: TGCAGTGCCCCGACCGGGACTAGCGGGAGGGCCAGACACACAGATACGCAGTATTTT
CDR3aa: CSAPTGTSGRARHTDTQYF

d_gene: TRBD1
abundance: many
j_gene: TRBJ1-4
v_gene: TRBV7-2
CDR3nt: TGTGCCAGCAGCTTAGTCGGGACAGATAATGAAAAACTGTTTTTT
CDR3aa: CASSLVGTDNEKLFF

d_gene: TRBD2
abundance: many
j_gene: TRBJ2-1
v_gene: TRBV7-2
CDR3nt: TGTGCCAGCAGCTTAGGGCCGCTAGCGGGCTCATCCTGGAGCTCCTACAATGAGCAGTTCTTC
CDR3aa: CASSLGPLAGSSWSSYNEQFF

d_gene: NA
abundance: many
j_gene: TRBJ2-7
v_gene: TRBV27
CDR3nt: TGTGCCAGCAGTTTATCCCGGGTGGCTCACGAGCAGTACTTC
CDR3aa: CASSLSRVAHEQYF

d_gene: TRBD2
abundance: many
j_gene: TRBJ2-5
v_gene: TRBV27
CDR3nt: TGTGCCAGCAGTTTATACGCTAGCGGGTTGTCCCAGTACTTC
CDR3aa: CASSLYASGLSQYF

d_gene: NA
abundance: few
j_gene: TRBJ2-3
v_gene: TRBV30
CDR3nt: TGTGCCTGGAGTAGAGAATCCTTCACAGATACGCAGTATTTT
CDR3aa: CAWSRESFTDTQYF

d_gene: NA
abundance: many
j_gene: TRBJ2-7
v_gene: TRBV29-1
CDR3nt: TGCAGCGCTGTCTCGACGGGATCCTACGAGCAGTACTTC
CDR3aa: CSAVSTGSYEQYF